One and the same sample provided the 27 T cell receptor beta chains below, sequenced in a study of shared clonotypes between healthy human individuals. Assay: immunoSEQ multiplex PCR; the TCRdb copy retains only in-frame clones and omits some. The sample lists some 2,000,000 clones, about 94% occurring once. The sample comprised naive CD4+ T cells sorted from blood. Subset meaning: CD45RA+ positively selected. The receptors here all came from a man aged 18 to 29 in good health.

The chain couples TRBV6-6 to TRBJ2-7, with 9 bases aligning to TRBD1. Germline CDR1 is MNHNY and CDR2 is SVGAGI (reference sequence). With 10 bases clipped from V and 3 bases from J, the junction kept 7 bases outside the gene matches. The CDR3 is 13 amino acids. The CDR3 sequence: CATEQGALYEQYF. The CDR3 nucleotides read TGTGCCACCGAACAGGGGGCCCTCTACGAGCAGTACTTC.

This chain joins TRBV10-2 and TRBJ1-4; possibly TRBD1 for D (6 bases). The CDR3 spans 14 residues. The V gene lost 10 bases and the J gene lost 4 bases, with 16 bases spanning the gap. Germline CDR1 WSHSY, CDR2 SAAADI. The CDR3 loop reads CATRRGTSNEKLFF. DNA of the CDR3: TGCGCCACCCGCCGAGGGACAAGTAATGAAAAACTGTTTTTT.

CDR3 DNA: TGTGCCAGCAGCTTACATCTCAAAACCTACGAGCAGTACTTC. This codes for CASSLHLKTYEQYF. This chain links TRBV7-8 with TRBJ2-7; no clear D. Trimming stripped 2 bases from V and 2 bases from J, with 10 bases between. CDR1 is SGHVS and CDR2 is FQNEAQ in the germline V gene. The CDR3 loop spans 14 amino acids.

The V call is TRBV29-1, the J call TRBJ1-1, with D uncertain. The CDR3 is 12 residues long. V gave up 5 bases and J gave up 5 bases, with 12 bases separating them. Germline V CDR1 and CDR2: SQVTM, ANQGSEA. This CDR3 reads CSVPTGVTEAFF. In DNA, the CDR3 is TGCAGCGTTCCGACGGGTGTGACTGAAGCTTTCTTT.

As to this clone: Within the sample, other DNA sequences also encode this same CDR3. In DNA, the CDR3 is TGCGCCAGCAGCTTGGGGGCAGGGTTAAACACTGAAGCTTTCTTT. Translating gives CASSLGAGLNTEAFF. This sequence joins TRBV5-1 and TRBJ1-1; a weak D match, TRBD1 (5 bases). Germline loops: CDR1 SGHRS, CDR2 YFSETQ. The CDR3 covers 15 residues. V was trimmed by 0 bases and J by 2 bases, leaving 11 bases between them.

The chain links TRBV7-3 to TRBJ1-3, with D unclear. This CDR3 is built from 16 residues. Between the trimmed V and J ends, which lost 1 base and 2 bases, there was a span of 12 bases. Germline CDR1 reads SGHTA; CDR2 reads FQGTGA. The CDR3 nucleotides read TGTGCCAGCAGCTTAATCGGCCCTGTCCCTGGAAACACCATATATTTT. This codes for CASSLIGPVPGNTIYF.

This CDR3 is CASRDAGGVGYTF. In DNA form, the CDR3 reads TGTGCCAGCAGGGACGCAGGGGGCGTTGGCTACACCTTC. This chain links TRBV27 with TRBJ1-2, with TRBD1 identical over 8 bases. J lost 7 bases, V lost 6 bases, and 7 bases had no gene match. Germline CDR1 reads MNHEY; CDR2 reads SMNVEV (reference sequence). The CDR3 sequence is 13 residues long.

The CDR3 region is CASSLELNYEQYF. Written as DNA, the CDR3 is TGTGCCAGCAGCTTAGAACTAAACTACGAGCAGTACTTC. The chain has TRBV7-9 and TRBJ2-7; the D is unclear. V lost 1 base and J lost 3, with 7 bases in between. The length of the CDR3 is 13 residues. Germline V gene lookup returns CDR1 SEHNR and CDR2 FQNEAQ (reference sequence).

The rearrangement uses TRBV18 and TRBJ2-7; no firm D call. The CDR3 totals 12 residues. The V gene lost 5 bases and the J gene lost 3 bases, with 8 bases spanning the gap. CDR1 and CDR2 (germline): KGHSH, LQKENI. The CDR3 reads CASSIQSYEQYF. DNA of the CDR3: TGTGCCAGCTCAATACAGAGCTACGAGCAGTACTTC.

About this clone itself: The sample carries other DNA sequences with the same CDR3. The chain is built from TRBV19 and TRBJ2-3; no clear D. The CDR3 has 11 amino acids. V lost 5 bases and J lost 3, with 3 bases in between. CDR1 is LNHDA, CDR2 SQIVND, per germline (reference sequence). CDR3 in amino acids: CASSRTDTQYF. The CDR3 DNA reads TGTGCCAGTAGTCGGACAGATACGCAGTATTTT.

The chain is built from TRBV9 and TRBJ2-2, with 8 positions matching TRBD1. Germline loops: CDR1 SGDLS, CDR2 YYNGEE. This CDR3 comprises 14 residues. V was pared by 4 bases and J by 6 bases, with 5 bases of the junction left unmatched. CDR3 amino acids: CASSKRTGPGELFF. For the CDR3, the DNA is TGTGCCAGCAGCAAAAGGACAGGGCCCGGGGAGCTGTTTTTT.

This clone was seen once. The rearrangement joins TRBV28 to TRBJ2-3; no clear D. CDR1 is MDHEN, CDR2 SYDVKM, per germline. Trimming took 6 bases from V and 5 from J, leaving 6 bases between them. This CDR3 comprises 11 residues. The CDR3 here is CASSDRDTQYF. The CDR3 DNA sequence: TGTGCCAGCAGCGATAGAGATACGCAGTATTTT.

This clone appeared once. Different DNA sequences within this sample yield the same CDR3. The chain links TRBV27 to TRBJ2-7; D assignment may be TRBD1 or TRBD2 (5 bases each). Trimming shortened V by 0 bases and J by 3 bases, and 6 bases separated the two germline ends. There are 13 residues in the CDR3. Germline V gene lookup returns CDR1 MNHEY and CDR2 SMNVEV (reference sequence). The CDR3 spells CASSLSGVYEQYF. The CDR3 region has the DNA TGTGCCAGCAGTTTATCGGGGGTCTACGAGCAGTACTTC.

CDR3 bases: TGTGCCAGCAGCCTGGGACAGGGGTACCAAGAGACCCAGTACTTC. Amino acids: CASSLGQGYQETQYF. The V call is TRBV11-1, the J call TRBJ2-5, with 10 bases that match TRBD1. The CDR3 consists of 15 residues. Germline V gene sequence: CDR1 SGHAT, CDR2 FQDESV (reference sequence). The junction had 3 bases not matched to a gene; V was cut back by 5 bases and J by 0 bases.

The V and J genes are TRBV9 and TRBJ2-1, with D maybe TRBD2 (6 bases). The germline gives CDR1 SGDLS, CDR2 YYNGEE. The CDR3 covers 15 residues. V lost 0 bases to trimming and J lost 3 bases, with 10 bases between them. CDR3 nucleotide sequence: TGTGCCAGCAGCGTAGGGGCGGGATTCTACAATGAGCAGTTCTTC. This gives the protein CASSVGAGFYNEQFF.

This chain joins TRBV6-5 and TRBJ1-1; possible D gene TRBD1, 6 bases. Trimming removed 2 bases from V and 1 base from J, with 14 bases in between. The germline CDR1 and CDR2 sequences are MNHEY and SVGAGI. This CDR3 is 16 amino acids long. The CDR3 spells CASSYTTPGQNTEAFF. CDR3 DNA: TGTGCCAGCAGTTACACGACCCCGGGACAGAACACTGAAGCTTTCTTT.

This chain uses TRBV4-1 with TRBJ2-1, with 7 bases aligning to TRBD2. CDR3 size: 16 residues. The germline gives CDR1 MGHRA, CDR2 YSYEKL. With V trimmed by 1 base and J by 0 bases, 3 bases remained unmatched. As DNA, the CDR3 is TGCGCCAGCAGCCAAGGATCGGGAGGCTCCTACAATGAGCAGTTCTTC. It translates to CASSQGSGGSYNEQFF.

To note about this clone: This CDR3 is also generated by other DNA sequences in the sample. This chain joins TRBV18 and TRBJ1-1; D remains ambiguous. CDR3 length: 12 residues. Germline V gene data show CDR1 as KGHSH and CDR2 as LQKENI. Trimming removed 4 bases at V and 4 bases at J, with 7 bases between. The CDR3 region has the DNA TGTGCCAGCTCACAGGGCTCCACTGAAGCTTTCTTT. Translating gives CASSQGSTEAFF.

Of note for this clone: Other DNA sequences in the sample encode the same CDR3. The DNA for the CDR3 is TGCAGTGCTGACTACAATGAGCAGTTCTTC. Translated, it gives CSADYNEQFF. J is TRBJ2-1 and V is TRBV20-1, with D hard to call. The V end was cut by 5 bases, the J end by 3 bases, with 2 bases between. The CDR3 has 10 amino acids. The germline V gene encodes CDR1 DFQATT and CDR2 SNEGSKA (reference sequence).

V usage is TRBV10-3 and J usage is TRBJ1-1; TRBD1 might be the D (6 bases). CDR1 is ENHRY, CDR2 SYGVKD, per germline. The CDR3 consists of 20 residues. V gave up 1 base and J gave up 1 base, with 25 bases separating them. The DNA for the CDR3 is TGTGCCATCAGTGAGTTAAACGGGACACCTATTCATCATGGGAACACTGAAGCTTTCTTT. The encoded protein is CAISELNGTPIHHGNTEAFF.

The sample holds a few counts of this clone. V and J are TRBV5-4 and TRBJ2-2; 8 bases are shared with TRBD2. Trimming at V came to 4 bases and at J to 0 bases, leaving 8 bases not matched to a gene. Germline CDR1 is SGHNT and CDR2 is YYREEE (reference sequence). The CDR3 is 17 amino acids. The chain's CDR3 is CASSLRAGGPNTGELFF. Here the CDR3 DNA reads TGTGCCAGCAGCCTTCGGGCGGGGGGCCCGAACACCGGGGAGCTGTTTTTT.

The V call is TRBV5-1, the J call TRBJ1-3, with TRBD1 matching 9 bases. V trimming: 4 bases; J trimming: 1 base; junction bases outside the gene matches: 12. This CDR3 is built from 18 residues. In germline, CDR1 is SGHRS, CDR2 YFSETQ. CDR3 sequence (DNA): TGCGCCAGCAGCCCACAGGGGGCTCTGGGGAATTCTGGAAACACCATATATTTT. Translated: CASSPQGALGNSGNTIYF.

The CDR3 sequence: CAWKTGGVNYGYTF. The CDR3 nucleotides are TGTGCCTGGAAAACAGGGGGCGTTAACTATGGCTACACCTTC. This chain joins TRBV30 and TRBJ1-2; 9 bases map to TRBD1. The V and J ends lost 4 bases and 1 base, in that order; junction bases with no gene match: 4. The CDR3 consists of 14 residues. Germline CDR1 and CDR2: GTSNPN and SVGIG (reference sequence). The variable domain in full, completed from reference TRBV30 and TRBJ1-2, reads SQTIHQWPATLVQPVGSPLSLECTVEGTSNPNLYWYRQAAGRGLQLLFYSVGIGQISSEVPQNLSASRPQDRQFILSSKKLLLSDSGFYLCAWKTGGVNYGYTFGSGTRLTVV.

The V call is TRBV7-2, the J call TRBJ2-2; D perhaps matches TRBD2 (5 bases). CDR1 SGHTA and CDR2 FQGNSA come from the germline V gene. Trimming left V 1 base short and J 5 bases short, with 8 bases between. The CDR3 has 14 residues. The CDR3 DNA reads TGTGCCAGCAGCTTAGGCTGGGAGACCGGGGAGCTGTTTTTT. Protein: CASSLGWETGELFF.

The chain couples TRBV7-8 to TRBJ1-1, with TRBD1 identical over 7 bases. From germline, CDR1 is SGHVS and CDR2 FQNEAQ. After removal of 6 bases from V and 5 bases from J, the junction contained 9 bases not matched to a gene. This CDR3 comprises 14 residues. The DNA of the CDR3 is TGTGCCAGCAGGCCTTACAGGGGAGGTACTGAAGCTTTCTTT. Encoded protein: CASRPYRGGTEAFF.

V gene TRBV11-2 combines with J gene TRBJ2-7; D unclear. The CDR3 is 13 amino acids. The V end lost 4 bases, the J end lost 2 bases, and 9 bases lay between the germline ends. Germline loops: CDR1 SGHAT, CDR2 FQNNGV. The chain's CDR3 is CASSSGSAYEQYF. The CDR3 DNA is TGTGCCAGCAGCTCCGGGTCCGCCTACGAGCAGTACTTC.

V gene TRBV7-2 combines with J gene TRBJ1-3, with 8 positions matching TRBD1. The germline gives CDR1 SGHTA, CDR2 FQGNSA. The CDR3 runs 15 residues. Trimming cost V 3 bases and J 4 bases; bases outside gene matches: 5. CDR3 in DNA: TGTGCCAGCAGCTTCAACAGGGGGGCAGGAAACACCATATATTTT. Amino acids: CASSFNRGAGNTIYF.